This TCR beta chain was identified in a study of blood T cells in healthy people across ages. This clonotype was counted between two and nine times. The target antigen is unknown. Combining a sample-barcoded 5' primer with a J-beta primer mix, a second PCR ran for roughly 6 to 12 cycles. Each CDR3 protein gets one entry after TCRdb re-called the 5' RACE reads with MiXCR. Of around 2 million distinct CDR3 sequences in the sample, about two fifths are singletons; the top ten hold under 30%. This CDR3 region has 11 residues. Germline V gene lookup returns CDR1 SNHLY and CDR2 FYNNEI. V dropped 4 bases and J dropped 11 bases, with 11 bases sitting between them. Overall study findings and caveats: Investigators treated diversity estimates from one million T cells as underestimates.

Sequenced material: blood. This clonotype originated in a human donor in good health. The chain carries TRBV2 and TRBJ1-1; no firm D call. Here the CDR3 reads CASSVKQGAFF. CDR3 nucleotides: TGTGCCAGCAGTGTGAAACAAGGGGCTTTCTTT.